This TCR beta chain was recorded in a study of T cells in Graves' hyperthyroidism and ophthalmopathy. Study as a whole: The blood sample was taken at first diagnosis, before treatment began.

Findings and caveats of the study: The blood repertoire included most of the expanded thyroid clonotypes above 0.001. A model of 13 V-J pairs discriminated ophthalmopathy from stable hyperthyroidism.

Patients with uncontrolled infections, other autoimmune diseases, pregnancy or lactation were excluded. There were TCR beta CDR3 regions amplified from RNA transcripts. Carried out on the TCR CDR3, a first-round RT-PCR used the HTBI primer set. TCRdb re-derived calls from the multiplex PCR reads in MiXCR, one entry per CDR3 protein. The repertoire consists of about 640,000 distinct CDR3 sequences, with less than 25% occurring once and the leading ten covering 30% to 40%. In this sample, this clonotype turned up many times. Its antigen is undetermined. Germline trimming cut 5 bases from V and 3 bases from J; bases unmatched to any gene: 5. The germline CDR1 and CDR2 sequences are MNHNS and SASEGT. This CDR3 comprises 15 residues.

The chain employs TRBV6-1 and TRBJ1-3; 9 nucleotides line up with TRBD1. This TCR came from a man aged 30 to 39 with Graves' ophthalmopathy. The source material was blood. The chain's CDR3 is CASSLDRGGGNTIYF. CDR3 DNA sequence: TGTGCCAGCAGTCTGGACAGGGGTGGTGGAAACACCATATATTTT.